This T cell receptor beta chain is from a study of T cell responses to AZD1222 COVID-19 vaccine. Germline lookup yields CDR1 MNHEY and CDR2 SVGEGT. Trimming removed 4 bases from V and 9 bases from J; junction bases left unmatched: 5. The CDR3 totals 12 residues. Study-level points and caveats: Spike-specific TCR repertoires showed rising breadth and depth after two AZD1222 doses. Clonal diversity was possibly underestimated; the donors were predominantly white British and more often female. Of spike-specific TCRs, nearly half reportedly target regions left unmutated in variants.

This table comes from immunoSEQ multiplex PCR, and its TCRdb copy is limited to in-frame clones, with some not included. Among approximately 84,000 clones listed, about nine tenths were seen once. Notes on this clone: Its antigen is as yet unknown.

Sequences were derived from peripheral blood, sampled on day 0 of AZD1222 vaccination. This receptor was obtained from an adult in good health. V and J are TRBV6-2 or TRBV6-3 and TRBJ2-7; 8 nucleotides agree with TRBD2. CDR3 sequence: CASSSGGAVQYF. For the CDR3, the DNA is TGTGCCAGCAGTTCCGGGGGGGCGGTGCAGTACTTC.